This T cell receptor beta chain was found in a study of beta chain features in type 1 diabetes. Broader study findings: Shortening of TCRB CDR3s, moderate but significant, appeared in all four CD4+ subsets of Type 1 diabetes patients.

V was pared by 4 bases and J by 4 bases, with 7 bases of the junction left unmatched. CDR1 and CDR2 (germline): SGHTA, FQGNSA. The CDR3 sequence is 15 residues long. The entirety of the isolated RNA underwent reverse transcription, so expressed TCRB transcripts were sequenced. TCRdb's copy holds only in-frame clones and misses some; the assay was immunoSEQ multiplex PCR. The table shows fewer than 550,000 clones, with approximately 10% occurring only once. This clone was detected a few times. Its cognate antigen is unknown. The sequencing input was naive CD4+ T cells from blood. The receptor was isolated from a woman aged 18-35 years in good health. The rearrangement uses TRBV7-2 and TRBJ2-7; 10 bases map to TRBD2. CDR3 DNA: TGTGCCAGCAGCTGGCTAGCGGGAGAGGGGTACGAGCAGTACTTC. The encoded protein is CASSWLAGEGYEQYF. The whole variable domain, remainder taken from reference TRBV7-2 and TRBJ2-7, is GAGVSQSPSNKVTEKGKDVELRCDPISGHTALYWYRQSLGQGLEFLIYFQGNSAPDKSGLPSDRFSAERTGGSVSTLTIQRTQQEDSAVYLCASSWLAGEGYEQYFGPGTRLTVT.